A single sample is the source of the 30 T cell receptor beta chains below, sequenced in a study of T cells in women clearing cervical HPV infection. Here immunoSEQ multiplex PCR was the method, and the copy in TCRdb shows in-frame clones only, minus some. The sample has 19,000 or so clones. Sequencing was performed on blood buffy coat. The receptors derive from a woman aged 18 to 69 with a cervical HPV16 infection that either progressed to CIN3+ or cleared (not recorded which).

Its frequency marks this clone as medium-sized. The read finishes 3 residues shy of the CDR3 end, and the germline J gene is used to complete it. The chain is built from TRBV18 and TRBJ2-7; 8 nucleotides line up with TRBD2. The CDR3 is 14 residues long. The ends lost 6 bases at V and 1 base at J; junction bases unmatched: 5. Germline CDR1 and CDR2: KGHSH and LQKENI. CDR3 in amino acids: CASSPIAGSYEQYF. The DNA read from the CDR3 is TGTGCCAGCTCGCCAATAGCGGGGTCCTACGAG.

As to this clone: Read data end 3 residues before the CDR3 end; the end is taken from the germline J gene. This chain connects TRBV7-2 to TRBJ1-5; D is undetermined. Per germline, CDR1 SGHTA and CDR2 FQGNSA. The V end lost 5 bases, the J end lost 4 bases, and 9 bases lay between the germline ends. This CDR3 has 13 amino acids. The covered CDR3 bases are TGTGCCAGCAGCGCCGACAATAATCAGCCC. It specifies CASSADNNQP. The CDR3 as a whole reads CASSADNNQPQHF. Based on the CDR3 plus reference TRBV7-2 and TRBJ1-5, the full variable domain is GAGVSQSPSNKVTEKGKDVELRCDPISGHTALYWYRQSLGQGLEFLIYFQGNSAPDKSGLPSDRFSAERTGGSVSTLTIQRTQQEDSAVYLCASSADNNQPQHFGDGTRLSIL.

The chain's CDR3 is CASSLSGRVTDTQYF. CDR3 DNA, as far as it was read: TGTGCCAGCAGTCTCAGCGGGAGGGTGACAGATACG. This chain links TRBV6-2 or TRBV6-3 with TRBJ2-3; 10 bases line up with TRBD2. The read terminates 3 residues ahead of where the CDR3 ends, so the germline J gene completes it. The ends lost 5 bases at V and 3 bases at J; junction bases unmatched: 5. The length of the CDR3 is 15 residues. From germline, CDR1 is MNHEY and CDR2 SVGEGT.

About this clone itself: The CDR3 end is not reached by the read, which stops 3 residues before it; the germline J gene fills it in. This sequence joins TRBV7-9 and TRBJ1-2; no definite D call. The germline V gene has CDR1 SEHNR and CDR2 FQNEAQ (reference sequence). The CDR3 runs to 13 residues. Deletions cut 5 bases from V and 0 bases from J, with 7 bases between. The chain's CDR3 is CASSRGANYGYTF. CDR3 DNA, as far as it was read: TGTGCCAGCAGCCGGGGAGCTAACTATGGC.

Regarding this clone: Read data end 3 residues before the CDR3 end; the end is taken from the germline J gene. This chain uses TRBV12-3 or TRBV12-4 with TRBJ2-2, with 7 positions matching TRBD1. This CDR3 spans 15 amino acids. Trimming took 2 bases from V and 0 from J; bases not matched to a gene: 0. CDR3 DNA (partial): TGTGCCAGCAGTTTACAGGGGGCGAACACCGGGGAG. Amino acids: CASSLQGANTGE. The complete CDR3 reads CASSLQGANTGELFF.

In the case of this clone: The read ends 3 residues early relative to the CDR3; the germline J gene fills the gap. The rearrangement uses TRBV5-1 and TRBJ2-2, with unresolved D. Trimming stripped 0 bases from V and 1 base from J, with 7 bases between. This CDR3 is built from 15 residues. The germline gives CDR1 SGHRS, CDR2 YFSETQ. The CDR3 protein is CASSLGPGNTGELFF. The CDR3 bases that were read are TGCGCCAGCAGCTTGGGGCCAGGGAACACCGGGGAG.

On this clone itself: The read finishes 3 residues shy of the CDR3 end, and the germline J gene is used to complete it. The J gene is TRBJ1-2, the V gene TRBV7-2, with D possibly TRBD1 on 5 matching bases. The CDR3 totals 15 residues. CDR1 SGHTA and CDR2 FQGNSA come from the germline V gene. The CDR3 protein is CASSANSGSEGGYTF. The part of the CDR3 DNA that was read is TGTGCCAGCAGCGCGAACTCAGGGTCCGAGGGGGGC.

Worth noting for this clone: The read gets to within 3 residues of the CDR3 end, and the germline J gene fills in the rest. J is TRBJ2-1 and V is TRBV11-1, with 7 bases lining up with TRBD2. From germline, CDR1 is SGHAT and CDR2 FQDESV (reference sequence). Losses at the gene ends were 3 bases for V and 6 bases for J; bases not matched to a gene: 8. CDR3 length equals 15 residues. The CDR3 sequence is CASSFGLVKVNEQFF. The CDR3 bases that were read are TGTGCCAGCAGCTTTGGACTAGTTAAGGTCAATGAG.

The sequenced part of the CDR3 DNA is TGCAGCGCCATAGGGACAAAAGGCTACGAG. The encoded protein is CSAIGTKGYE. In full, the CDR3 reads CSAIGTKGYEQYF. This chain connects TRBV29-1 to TRBJ2-7; possibly TRBD1 for D (6 bases). The read is 3 residues too short to cover the CDR3 end, so that end is filled in from the germline J gene. Deletions cut 7 bases from V and 3 bases from J, with 16 bases between. The CDR3 runs 13 residues. Germline CDR1 reads SQVTM; CDR2 reads ANQGSEA.

As to this clone: Coverage ceases 3 residues before the CDR3 finishes, and the germline J gene fills in the end. The chain uses TRBV19 and TRBJ1-1; D may be TRBD1 (5 bases). The CDR3 is made up of 13 amino acids. CDR1 is LNHDA and CDR2 is SQIVND in the germline V gene (reference sequence). Incomplete CDR3 DNA: TGTGCCAGTAGTATAGGGACAAACTACGAG. This encodes CASSIGTNYE. The whole CDR3 is CASSIGTNYEAFF.

In regard to this clone: Read sequence stops 3 residues before the CDR3 end, and the germline J gene provides the missing end. The chain carries TRBV5-1 and TRBJ2-4; perhaps TRBD2 as D (5 bases). Germline V gene lookup returns CDR1 SGHRS and CDR2 YFSETQ. The CDR3 contains 11 residues. CDR3 sequence reads: CASSLEEGQYF. CDR3 bases read: TGCGCCAGCAGCTTGGAAGAGGGT.

This clone is called medium-sized based on its frequency. The read halts 3 residues ahead of the CDR3 end, with the missing end drawn from the germline J gene. This chain connects TRBV6-1 to TRBJ2-3; D not resolved. Trimming pared 3 bases from V and 0 bases from J, leaving 7 bases between. The germline CDR1 and CDR2 sequences are MNHNS and SASEGT. The CDR3 totals 14 residues. CDR3 DNA, as far as it was read: TGTGCCAGCAGTGACCGCACTAGCACAGATACG. It specifies CASSDRTSTDT. The whole CDR3 is CASSDRTSTDTQYF.

A note on this clone: The read terminates 3 residues before the CDR3 end, so the remaining end is supplied by the germline J gene. The genes are TRBV6-2 or TRBV6-3 and TRBJ2-2, with TRBD1 matching 10 bases. The ends lost 7 bases at V and 8 bases at J; junction bases unmatched: 10. The CDR3 has 15 amino acids. Germline CDR1 reads MNHEY; CDR2 reads SVGEGT. CDR3 in amino acids: CASIRQGAPEGELFF. The part of the CDR3 DNA that was read is TGTGCCAGCATCCGACAGGGGGCGCCGGAAGGGGAG.

The CDR3 sequence is CSAREQYAPATNEKLFF. CDR3 bases read: TGCAGTGCTAGAGAACAGTACGCCCCTGCAACTAATGAAAAA. The rearrangement uses TRBV20-1 and TRBJ1-4; D unclear. The read falls 3 residues short of the CDR3 end, and the missing part is taken from the germline J gene. Per the germline V gene, CDR1 is DFQATT and CDR2 is SNEGSKA (reference sequence). The CDR3 contains 17 residues. Trimming shortened V by 0 bases and J by 0 bases, and 14 bases separated the two germline ends.

Concerning this clone: Read coverage stops 3 residues before the CDR3 terminus; the germline J gene supplies the remainder. The rearrangement joins TRBV19 to TRBJ2-7, with D possibly matching TRBD2 (6 bases). Germline CDR1 is LNHDA and CDR2 is SQIVND (reference sequence). This CDR3 is built from 14 residues. Trimming removed 7 bases from V and 0 bases from J, with 13 bases in between. The CDR3 is CASKASAASYEQYF. CDR3 bases read: TGTGCCAGTAAGGCTAGCGCGGCCTCCTACGAG.

Notes on this clone: The read stops 3 residues short of the end of the CDR3; the missing end is completed from the germline J gene. The J gene is TRBJ2-1, the V gene TRBV29-1, with D perhaps TRBD1 (5 bases). The germline CDR1 and CDR2 sequences are SQVTM and ANQGSEA. This CDR3 contains 10 residues. V lost 6 bases and J 7 bases, leaving 7 bases between the germline ends. CDR3: CSVGRNEQFF. Incomplete CDR3 DNA: TGCAGCGTGGGGCGGAATGAG.

As to this clone: Coverage ceases 3 residues before the CDR3 finishes, and the germline J gene fills in the end. V usage is TRBV12-3 or TRBV12-4 and J usage is TRBJ2-1; 12 positions agree with TRBD2. This CDR3 comprises 16 residues. Trimming took 6 bases from V and 4 from J; bases not matched to a gene: 7. The CDR3 reads CASRHSLAGGYNEQFF. The part of the CDR3 DNA that was read is TGTGCCAGCAGACATTCCCTAGCGGGAGGGTACAATGAG.

On this clone: The CDR3 end lies 3 residues beyond the end of the read and is filled in from the germline J gene. This rearrangement joins TRBV7-9 to TRBJ2-5; a weak D match, TRBD1 (6 bases). The V end lost 4 bases, the J end lost 5 bases, and 17 bases lay between the germline ends. The CDR3 totals 15 residues. Germline CDR1 reads SEHNR; CDR2 reads FQNEAQ (reference sequence). The CDR3: CASSSGQLLHETQYF. The CDR3 bases that were read are TGTGCCAGCAGCTCGGGACAACTACTCCACGAGACC.

Regarding this clone: The read gets to within 3 residues of the CDR3 end, and the germline J gene fills in the rest. V usage is TRBV19 and J usage is TRBJ1-3; D gene unclear. The length of the CDR3 is 12 residues. Trimming shortened V by 6 bases and J by 4 bases, and 7 bases separated the two germline ends. In germline, CDR1 is LNHDA, CDR2 SQIVND (reference sequence). CDR3 protein: CASSRLGNTIYF. The covered CDR3 bases are TGTGCCAGTAGCCGCCTAGGAAACACC.

The CDR3 sequence: CASIRSNGGTGELFF. Partial CDR3 DNA: TGTGCCAGTATAAGGTCAAACGGGGGCACCGGGGAG. The gene calls are TRBV19 and TRBJ2-2, with a weak D call TRBD2 (6 bases). Sequencing ends 3 residues short of the CDR3 end; the germline J gene provides the rest. This CDR3 is 15 amino acids long. The germline V gene has CDR1 LNHDA and CDR2 SQIVND (reference sequence). With 7 bases removed from V and 4 bases from J, the gap between germline ends came to 16 bases.

The CDR3 sequence: CAGTGGYSGANVLTF. The part of the CDR3 DNA that was read is TGTGCCGGGACAGGGGGATACTCGGGGGCCAACGTC. This chain uses TRBV30 with TRBJ2-6; 11 nucleotides line up with TRBD1. The CDR3 end is not reached by the read, which stops 3 residues before it; the germline J gene fills it in. Trimming removed 8 bases from V and 4 bases from J; junction bases left unmatched: 7. There are 15 residues in the CDR3. Germline V gene data show CDR1 as GTSNPN and CDR2 as SVGIG (reference sequence).

With regard to this clone: The read ends 3 residues shy of where the CDR3 ends; the end is completed using the germline J gene. The J gene is TRBJ2-5, the V gene TRBV7-9; TRBD1 is a possible D gene (6 bases). The CDR3 is 15 residues long. The V and J ends lost 5 bases and 3 bases respectively, with 16 bases between them. In germline, CDR1 is SEHNR, CDR2 FQNEAQ (reference sequence). The CDR3 loop is CASSRNADSKETQYF. The CDR3 bases that were read are TGTGCCAGCAGCCGAAACGCGGACAGCAAAGAGACC.

Note on this clone: The read ends 3 residues before the CDR3 terminus; that terminus is restored from the germline J gene. This chain joins TRBV7-2 and TRBJ2-7; D is perhaps TRBD2 (6 bases). This CDR3 has 16 amino acids. The V gene's germline CDR1 is SGHTA and CDR2 FQGNSA. V was cut by 0 bases and J by 1 base, with 13 bases left in between. The DNA read from the CDR3 is TGTGCCAGCAGCTTAGCGCTAGGCGGGATTTCCTACGAG. This translates into CASSLALGGISYE. The CDR3 in its entirety is CASSLALGGISYEQYF. Filled out from reference TRBV7-2 and TRBJ2-7, the complete variable domain reads GAGVSQSPSNKVTEKGKDVELRCDPISGHTALYWYRQSLGQGLEFLIYFQGNSAPDKSGLPSDRFSAERTGGSVSTLTIQRTQQEDSAVYLCASSLALGGISYEQYFGPGTRLTVT.

By frequency, this clone registers medium-sized (0.01 to 0.1%). The missing CDR3 end, 3 residues past where the read stops, is filled in from the germline J gene. This sequence joins TRBV4-2 and TRBJ2-1; 7 bases match TRBD2. Trimming cost V 0 bases and J 0 bases; bases outside gene matches: 5. Looked up from germline, CDR1 is LGHNA and CDR2 is YNFKEQ. This CDR3 has 17 amino acids. CDR3 loop: CASSQEPRTSSYNEQFF. The CDR3 bases that were read are TGTGCCAGCAGCCAAGAACCCAGGACTAGCTCCTACAATGAG.

With regard to this clone: The read ends 3 residues shy of where the CDR3 ends; the end is completed using the germline J gene. This sequence joins TRBV12-3 or TRBV12-4 and TRBJ2-5, with D perhaps TRBD1 (6 bases). CDR3 length equals 15 residues. Between the trimmed V and J ends, which lost 3 bases and 5 bases, there was a span of 16 bases. CDR3 sequence: CASSFLTGSAETQYF. CDR3 DNA, as far as it was read: TGTGCCAGCAGTTTTCTGACAGGTTCGGCGGAGACC.

Comments on this clone: The read gets to within 3 residues of the CDR3 end, and the germline J gene fills in the rest. The chain is built from TRBV5-1 and TRBJ2-7; 12 positions agree with TRBD2. CDR1 is SGHRS, CDR2 YFSETQ, per germline. The CDR3 is made up of 14 amino acids. V was pared by 5 bases and J by 3 bases, with 3 bases of the junction left unmatched. CDR3 sequence: CASSMTSGGYEQYF. The sequenced part of the CDR3 DNA is TGCGCCAGCAGTATGACTAGCGGGGGCTACGAG.

Notes on this clone: The read gets to within 3 residues of the CDR3 end, and the germline J gene fills in the rest. V and J are TRBV29-1 and TRBJ2-5; possibly TRBD1 for D (6 bases). Germline V gene lookup returns CDR1 SQVTM and CDR2 ANQGSEA. Between the trimmed V and J ends, which lost 3 bases and 5 bases, there was a span of 13 bases. The CDR3 length is 13 residues. The covered CDR3 bases are TGCAGCGTTGAGGGACACTTGGGGGAGACC. Translation: CSVEGHLGET. The entire CDR3 protein reads CSVEGHLGETQYF.

CDR3 protein: CASSPGSNYGYTF. CDR3 DNA (partial): TGTGCCAGCAGTCCCGGTTCTAACTATGGC. The V gene is TRBV25-1, the J gene TRBJ1-2; D call uncertain. The read terminates 3 residues before the CDR3 end, so the remaining end is supplied by the germline J gene. Germline V gene lookup returns CDR1 MGHDK and CDR2 SYGVNS. Trimming removed 5 bases at V and 0 bases at J, with 7 bases between. This CDR3 is built from 13 residues.

For this clone: The CDR3 extends 3 residues past the end of the read, so its final part is completed from the germline J gene. The chain uses TRBV20-1 and TRBJ1-2; D is perhaps TRBD1 (6 bases). Germline lookup yields CDR1 DFQATT and CDR2 SNEGSKA (reference sequence). The CDR3 covers 15 residues. Trimming took off 3 bases at V and 1 base at J, with 15 bases between the two ends. The sequenced part of the CDR3 DNA is TGCAGTGCTAGTAAGCCAGGGGCGGATAACTATGGC. Protein product: CSASKPGADNYG. In full, the CDR3 reads CSASKPGADNYGYTF.

To note about this clone: The CDR3 goes on 3 residues after the read ends, and that part is filled in from the germline J gene. The chain couples TRBV18 to TRBJ1-2; D may be TRBD1 (6 bases). This CDR3 has 15 amino acids. Germline CDR1 reads KGHSH; CDR2 reads LQKENI. CDR3 loop: CASSPTGSWTDTYTF. Incomplete CDR3 DNA: TGTGCCAGCTCACCTACAGGATCGTGGACAGATACC.